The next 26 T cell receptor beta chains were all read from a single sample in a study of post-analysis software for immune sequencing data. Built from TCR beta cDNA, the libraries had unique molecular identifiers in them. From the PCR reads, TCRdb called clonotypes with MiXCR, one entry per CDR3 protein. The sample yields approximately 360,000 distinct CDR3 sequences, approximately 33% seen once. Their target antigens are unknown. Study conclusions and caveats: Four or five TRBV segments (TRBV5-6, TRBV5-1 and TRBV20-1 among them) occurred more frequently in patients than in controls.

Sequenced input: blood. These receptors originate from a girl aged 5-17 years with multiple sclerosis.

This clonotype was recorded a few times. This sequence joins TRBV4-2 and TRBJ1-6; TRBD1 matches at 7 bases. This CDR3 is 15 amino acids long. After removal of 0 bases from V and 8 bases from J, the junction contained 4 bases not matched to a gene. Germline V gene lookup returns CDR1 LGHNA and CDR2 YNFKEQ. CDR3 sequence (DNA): TGTGCCAGCAGCCAAGATGAGGGGGCTTATTCACCCCTCCACTTT. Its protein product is CASSQDEGAYSPLHF.

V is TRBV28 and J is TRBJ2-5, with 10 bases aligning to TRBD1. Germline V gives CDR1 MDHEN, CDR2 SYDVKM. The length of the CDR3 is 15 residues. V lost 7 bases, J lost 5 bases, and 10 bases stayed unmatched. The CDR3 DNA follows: TGTGCCAGCAATACAAAGGGACAGGGGAGGGAGACCCAGTACTTC. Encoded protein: CASNTKGQGRETQYF.

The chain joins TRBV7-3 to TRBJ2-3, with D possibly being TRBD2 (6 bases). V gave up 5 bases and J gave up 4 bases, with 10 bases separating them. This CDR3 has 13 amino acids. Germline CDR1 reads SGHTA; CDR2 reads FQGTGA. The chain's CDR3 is CASSNGGADTQYF. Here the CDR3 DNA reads TGTGCCAGCAGCAACGGAGGGGCAGATACGCAGTATTTT. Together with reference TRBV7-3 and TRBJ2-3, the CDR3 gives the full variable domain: GAGVSQTPSNKVTEKGKYVELRCDPISGHTALYWYRQSLGQGPEFLIYFQGTGAADDSGLPNDRFFAVRPEGSVSTLKIQRTERGDSAVYLCASSNGGADTQYFGPGTRLTVL.

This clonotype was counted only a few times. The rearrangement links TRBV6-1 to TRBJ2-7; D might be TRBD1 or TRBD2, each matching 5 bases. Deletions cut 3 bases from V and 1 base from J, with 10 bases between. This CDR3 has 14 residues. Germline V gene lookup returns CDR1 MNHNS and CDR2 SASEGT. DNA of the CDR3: TGTGCCAGCAGTGAGTGGTGGGGGTCCTACGAGCAGTACTTC. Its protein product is CASSEWWGSYEQYF.

CDR3 in amino acids: CASSLADPRGGYTF. As DNA, the CDR3 is TGTGCCAGCAGCTTGGCGGACCCTCGCGGGGGCTACACCTTC. V and J are TRBV5-4 and TRBJ1-2; D not certain. Trimming removed 0 bases at V and 8 bases at J, with 14 bases between. Germline CDR1 and CDR2: SGHNT and YYREEE (reference sequence). There are 14 residues in the CDR3.

The CDR3 nucleotides are TGTGCCAGCAGCGTATTAGCGGGGGGCTCCTACAATGAGCAGTACTTC. Its translation: CASSVLAGGSYNEQYF. V gene TRBV9 combines with J gene TRBJ2-1; 10 bases line up with TRBD2. The DNA matches TRBJ2-7 better at its end, which makes the J call doubtful. CDR3 size: 16 residues. CDR1 SGDLS and CDR2 YYNGEE come from the germline V gene.

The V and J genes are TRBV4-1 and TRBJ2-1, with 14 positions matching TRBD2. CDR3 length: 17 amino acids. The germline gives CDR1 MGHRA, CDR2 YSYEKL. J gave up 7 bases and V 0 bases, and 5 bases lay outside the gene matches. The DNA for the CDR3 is TGCGCCAGCAGCCAAGAATTTAGGACTAGCGGGGGGAATGAGCAGTTCTTC. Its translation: CASSQEFRTSGGNEQFF.

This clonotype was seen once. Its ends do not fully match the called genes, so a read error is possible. CDR3 nucleotides: TGCGCCAGCGGCTTCAGCGGGGCCTACAATGAGCAGTTCTTC. It translates to CASGFSGAYNEQFF. The chain combines TRBV5-1 with TRBJ2-1, with 7 positions matching TRBD2. Germline V CDR1 and CDR2: SGHRS, YFSETQ. The CDR3 covers 14 residues.

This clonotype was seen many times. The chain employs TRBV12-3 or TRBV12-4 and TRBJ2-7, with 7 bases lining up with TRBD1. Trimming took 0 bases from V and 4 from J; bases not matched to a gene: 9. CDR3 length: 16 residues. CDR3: CASSLAGEGARYEQYF. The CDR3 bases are TGTGCCAGCAGTTTAGCGGGAGAGGGGGCAAGATACGAGCAGTACTTC.

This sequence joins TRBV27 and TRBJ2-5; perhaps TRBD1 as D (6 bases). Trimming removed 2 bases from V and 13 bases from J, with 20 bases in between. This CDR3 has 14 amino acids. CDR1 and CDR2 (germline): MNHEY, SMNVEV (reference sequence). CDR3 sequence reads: CASSLGPGQNERYF. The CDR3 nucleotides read TGTGCCAGCAGTTTAGGCCCGGGACAAAACGAGCGGTACTTC.

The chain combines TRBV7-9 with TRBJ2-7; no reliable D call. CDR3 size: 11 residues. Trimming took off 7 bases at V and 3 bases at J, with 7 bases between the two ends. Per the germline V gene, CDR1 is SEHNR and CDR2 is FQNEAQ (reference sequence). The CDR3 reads CASMISYEQYF. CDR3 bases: TGTGCCAGCATGATCAGCTACGAGCAGTACTTC.

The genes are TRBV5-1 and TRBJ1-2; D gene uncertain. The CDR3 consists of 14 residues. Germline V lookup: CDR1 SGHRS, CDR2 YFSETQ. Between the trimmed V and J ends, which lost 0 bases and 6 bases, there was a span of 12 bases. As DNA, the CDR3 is TGCGCCAGCAGCTTGGCCACCGGAGAGGATGGCTACACCTTC. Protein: CASSLATGEDGYTF.

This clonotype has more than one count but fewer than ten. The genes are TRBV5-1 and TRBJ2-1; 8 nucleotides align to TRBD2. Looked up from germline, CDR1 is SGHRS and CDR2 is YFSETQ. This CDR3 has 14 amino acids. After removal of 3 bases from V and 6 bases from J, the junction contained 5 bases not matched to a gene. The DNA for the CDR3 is TGCGCCAGCAGCTCGACTAGCGATGGCAATGAGCAGTTCTTC. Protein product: CASSSTSDGNEQFF. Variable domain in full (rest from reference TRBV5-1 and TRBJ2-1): KAGVTQTPRYLIKTRGQQVTLSCSPISGHRSVSWYQQTPGQGLQFLFEYFSETQRNKGNFPGRFSGRQFSNSRSEMNVSTLELGDSALYLCASSSTSDGNEQFFGPGTRLTVL.

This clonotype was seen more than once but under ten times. The DNA for the CDR3 is TGTGCCAGCAGCGTAGAGACAGGGGGCAACGACGAGCAGTACTTC. Amino acid sequence: CASSVETGGNDEQYF. This chain links TRBV9 with TRBJ2-7; TRBD1 matches at 10 bases. Germline CDR1 is SGDLS and CDR2 is YYNGEE. This CDR3 has 15 amino acids. Germline trimming cut 0 bases from V and 5 bases from J; bases unmatched to any gene: 5. Full variable domain (outside the CDR3, taken from reference TRBV9 and TRBJ2-7): DSGVTQTPKHLITATGQRVTLRCSPRSGDLSVYWYQQSLDQGLQFLIQYYNGEERAKGNILERFSAQQFPDLHSELNLSSLELGDSALYFCASSVETGGNDEQYFGPGTRLTVT.

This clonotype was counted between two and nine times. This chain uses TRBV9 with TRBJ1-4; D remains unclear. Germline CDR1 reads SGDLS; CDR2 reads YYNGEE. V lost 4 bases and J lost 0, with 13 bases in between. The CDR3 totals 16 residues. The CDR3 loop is CASSPVRHATNEKLFF. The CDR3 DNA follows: TGTGCCAGCAGCCCAGTACGACATGCAACTAATGAAAAACTGTTTTTT.

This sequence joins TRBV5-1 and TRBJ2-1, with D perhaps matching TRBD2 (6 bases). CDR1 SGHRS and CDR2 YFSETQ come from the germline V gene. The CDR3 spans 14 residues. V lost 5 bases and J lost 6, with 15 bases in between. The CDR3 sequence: CASRARGGFNEQFF. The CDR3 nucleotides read TGCGCCAGCAGAGCGAGGGGAGGTTTCAATGAGCAGTTCTTC.

Here the CDR3 reads CASSPRPGLGAADTQYF. CDR3 nucleotide sequence: TGTGCCAGCAGCCCCCGGCCGGGACTAGGGGCGGCAGATACGCAGTATTTT. The rearrangement joins TRBV6-1 to TRBJ2-3; 8 bases match TRBD2. V lost 6 bases, J lost 4 bases, and 15 bases stayed unmatched. Germline values: CDR1 MNHNS, CDR2 SASEGT. The CDR3 is made up of 17 amino acids.

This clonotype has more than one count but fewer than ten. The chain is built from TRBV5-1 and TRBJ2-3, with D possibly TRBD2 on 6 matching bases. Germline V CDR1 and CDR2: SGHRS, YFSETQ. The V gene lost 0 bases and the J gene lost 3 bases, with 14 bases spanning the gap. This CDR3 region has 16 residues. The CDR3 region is CASSLGLSGRTDTQYF. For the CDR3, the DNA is TGCGCCAGCAGCTTGGGCCTGTCAGGGAGGACAGATACGCAGTATTTT.

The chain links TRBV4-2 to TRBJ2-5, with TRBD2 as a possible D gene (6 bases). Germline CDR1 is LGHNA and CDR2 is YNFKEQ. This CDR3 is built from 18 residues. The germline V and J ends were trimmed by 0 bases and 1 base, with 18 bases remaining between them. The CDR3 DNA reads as TGTGCCAGCAGCCAAGATCCCGCTCGGGGGAGCCTCCAAGAGACCCAGTACTTC. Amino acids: CASSQDPARGSLQETQYF.

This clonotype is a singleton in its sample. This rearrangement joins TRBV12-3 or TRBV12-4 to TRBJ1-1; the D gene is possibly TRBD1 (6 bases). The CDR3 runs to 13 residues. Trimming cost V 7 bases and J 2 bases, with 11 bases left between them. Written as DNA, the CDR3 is TGTGCCAGCAAGGGGGACGGAAACACTGAAGCTTTCTTT. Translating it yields CASKGDGNTEAFF.

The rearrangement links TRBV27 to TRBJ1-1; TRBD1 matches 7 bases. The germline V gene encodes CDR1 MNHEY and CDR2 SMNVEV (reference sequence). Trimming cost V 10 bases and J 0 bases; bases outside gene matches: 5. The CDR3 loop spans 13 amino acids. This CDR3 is CATQGQLNTEAFF. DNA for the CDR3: TGTGCCACTCAGGGACAGTTGAACACTGAAGCTTTCTTT.

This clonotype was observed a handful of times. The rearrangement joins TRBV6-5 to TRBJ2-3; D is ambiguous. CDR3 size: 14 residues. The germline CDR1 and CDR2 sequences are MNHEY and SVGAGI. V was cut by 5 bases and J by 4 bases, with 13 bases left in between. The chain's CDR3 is CASSPSLGSDTQYF. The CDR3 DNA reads TGTGCCAGCAGTCCCTCCCTAGGGTCAGATACGCAGTATTTT.

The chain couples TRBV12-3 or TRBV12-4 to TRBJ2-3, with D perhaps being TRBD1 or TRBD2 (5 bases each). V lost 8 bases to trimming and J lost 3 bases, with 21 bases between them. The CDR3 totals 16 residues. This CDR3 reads CASSRVARKGTDTQYF. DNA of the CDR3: TGTGCCAGCTCGAGGGTAGCCAGAAAGGGGACAGATACGCAGTATTTT.

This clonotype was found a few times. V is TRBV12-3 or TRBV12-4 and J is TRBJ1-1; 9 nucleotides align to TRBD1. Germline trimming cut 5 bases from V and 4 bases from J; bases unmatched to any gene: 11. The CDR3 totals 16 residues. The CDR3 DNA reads TGTGCCAGCAGTCTGGCCCTCGGACAGGGGATCACTGAAGCTTTCTTT. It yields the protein CASSLALGQGITEAFF.

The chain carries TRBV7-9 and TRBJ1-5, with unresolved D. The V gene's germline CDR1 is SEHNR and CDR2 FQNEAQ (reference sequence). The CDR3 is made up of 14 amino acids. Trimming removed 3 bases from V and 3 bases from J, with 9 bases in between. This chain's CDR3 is CASSFPEDNQPQHF. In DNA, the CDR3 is TGTGCCAGCAGCTTCCCAGAGGACAATCAGCCCCAGCATTTT.

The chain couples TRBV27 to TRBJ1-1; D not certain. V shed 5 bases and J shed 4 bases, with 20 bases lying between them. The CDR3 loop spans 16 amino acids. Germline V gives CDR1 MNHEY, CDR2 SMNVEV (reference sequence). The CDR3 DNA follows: TGTGCCAGCAGTGATCCTTTTTCGGGTCGCGCCACTGAAGCTTTCTTT. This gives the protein CASSDPFSGRATEAFF.